The clone carrying this T cell receptor beta chain was detected ten times or more. What it binds is not known. The sample is drawn from a study of identical twins. General study points: Among monozygotic twins, out-of-frame TCR alpha sharing exceeded what models predicted. Fewer insertions were carried by abundant cord blood beta clonotypes, but none was seen in memory repertoires. Twins shared beta out-of-frame sequences in excess, but this excess was weaker.

TCRdb analysed the 5' RACE reads with MiXCR anew, one entry per CDR3 protein. The table has 150,000 or so distinct CDR3 sequences, around 3.5% seen once. CDR1 is SGHRS, CDR2 YFSETQ, per germline. The CDR3 runs 14 residues. With V trimmed by 3 bases and J by 6 bases, 3 bases remained unmatched. This receptor was identified in a man younger than 35 in good health. The sequenced sample consisted of memory T cells sorted from blood. The genes are TRBV5-1 and TRBJ1-6; 7 bases match TRBD1. CDR3 amino acids: CASSSGTVNSPLHF. The CDR3 bases are TGCGCCAGCAGCTCCGGGACAGTTAATTCACCCCTCCACTTT.